This T cell receptor beta chain came from a study of human T cells and chemical hapten exposure. The library gave individual cDNA molecules unique molecular identifiers. TCRdb independently ran MiXCR on the RACE reads; one entry per CDR3 protein. In the table there are about 350,000 distinct CDR3 sequences, about 5% of which are singletons. A few counts support this clonotype. Stated time point: pre-sensitization, week 0. Treatment in this sample: therapeutic diphenylcyclopropenone sensitization with weekly scalp DPC. V lost 4 bases and J lost 6, with 13 bases in between. CDR1 is LGHDT and CDR2 is YNNKEL in the germline V gene (reference sequence). The CDR3 extends over 13 amino acids.

This sequence was found in a woman aged 18-29 years with alopecia areata. Some clones in this sample may be carry-over from other donors' samples. The rearrangement joins TRBV3-1 to TRBJ2-7; D may be TRBD2 (5 bases). The sample here was whole blood, taken in connection with sensitization to the hapten diphenylcyclopropenone (DPC). CDR3 coding DNA: TGTGCCAGCAGCCTGGGTCGAAGCGGCGAGCAGTACTTC. This codes for CASSLGRSGEQYF.